This T cell receptor beta chain was recorded in a study of cytomegalovirus exposure and HLA in healthy donors. 60 Vbeta and 13 Jbeta primers were used in PCR. Data came from immunoSEQ multiplex PCR; TCRdb stores just in-frame clones and leaves some out. The sample carries some 150,000 clones, about three quarters recorded once. The CDR3 runs 13 residues. CDR1 is MGHRA, CDR2 YSYEKL, per germline. Between the trimmed V and J ends, which lost 1 base and 6 bases, there was a span of 10 bases. This clonotype was obtained from a man aged 40-49 years in good health and CMV-seropositive. Sequencing was carried out using PBMCs. The rearrangement links TRBV4-1 to TRBJ2-7; TRBD1 might be the D (6 bases). The CDR3 coding sequence is TGCGCCAGCAGCCAAGTACAGGGCGGCGAGCAGTACTTC. It translates to CASSQVQGGEQYF.